The 2 T cell receptor beta chains below all came from one sample that was sequenced in a study of T-cell memory formation after mild COVID-19 (dated by TCRdb to the early 2020s). Libraries came from 5' RACE. The run used an Illumina NovaSeq 6000. TCRdb itself trimmed the public reads at Q25 with fastp, ran MiXCR and retained productive beta chains. Each CDR3 protein appears once, grouped with its most common genes and DNA. The sample yields around 200,000 distinct CDR3 sequences; roughly 10% were counted once. Together, the top ten hold 2.5% to 3.5% of the sample. The sample was PBMCs or a T cell subset sorted from them (not recorded which). The receptors derive from a young man who had mild COVID-19 (a few samples of this study predate the infection). The sample titles of this study are shuffled in the database, so cell type and time point are left out; the donor was told from shared clones.

The gene calls are TRBV5-6 and TRBJ1-1; D possibly corresponds to TRBD1 (5 bases). The CDR3 runs to 14 residues. The germline CDR1 and CDR2 sequences are SGHDT and YYEEEE. Trimming took 4 bases from V and 7 from J, leaving 17 bases between them. The CDR3 bases are TGTGCCAGCAGCCTCCCGGGGGGTACCAATGAAGCTTTCTTT. This codes for CASSLPGGTNEAFF.

This chain uses TRBV20-1 with TRBJ2-1, with D perhaps TRBD2 (6 bases). CDR1 and CDR2 (germline): DFQATT, SNEGSKA (reference sequence). Trimming cost V 5 bases and J 7 bases, with 18 bases left between them. The CDR3 extends over 14 amino acids. This CDR3 reads CSAARPGVGNEQFF. The CDR3 DNA follows: TGCAGTGCTGCCCGCCCGGGGGTGGGGAATGAGCAGTTCTTC.